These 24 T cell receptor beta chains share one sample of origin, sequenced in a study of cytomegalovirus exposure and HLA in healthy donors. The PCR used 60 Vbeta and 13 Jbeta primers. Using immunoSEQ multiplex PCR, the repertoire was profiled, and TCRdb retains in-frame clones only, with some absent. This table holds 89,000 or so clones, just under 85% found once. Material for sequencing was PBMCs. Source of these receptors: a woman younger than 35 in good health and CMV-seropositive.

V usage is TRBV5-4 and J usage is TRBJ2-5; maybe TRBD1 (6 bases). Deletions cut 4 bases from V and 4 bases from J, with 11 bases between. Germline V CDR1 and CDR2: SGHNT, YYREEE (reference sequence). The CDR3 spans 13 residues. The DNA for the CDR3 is TGTGCCAGCAGCCGGGACACCGGAGAGACCCAGTACTTC. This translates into CASSRDTGETQYF.

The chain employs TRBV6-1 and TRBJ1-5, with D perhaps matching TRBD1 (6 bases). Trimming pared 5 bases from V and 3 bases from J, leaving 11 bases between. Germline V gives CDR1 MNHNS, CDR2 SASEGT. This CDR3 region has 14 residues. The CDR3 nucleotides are TGTGCCAGCAGTCTCCAGGGGCCCAATCAGCCCCAGCATTTT. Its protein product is CASSLQGPNQPQHF.

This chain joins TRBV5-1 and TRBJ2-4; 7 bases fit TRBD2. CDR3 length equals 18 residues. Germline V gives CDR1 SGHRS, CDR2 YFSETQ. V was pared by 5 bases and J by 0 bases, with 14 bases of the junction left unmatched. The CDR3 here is CASSPPLGEGLAKNIQYF. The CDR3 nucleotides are TGCGCCAGCAGTCCCCCTTTGGGGGAGGGCCTAGCCAAAAACATTCAGTACTTC. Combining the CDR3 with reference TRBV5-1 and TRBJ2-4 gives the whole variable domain KAGVTQTPRYLIKTRGQQVTLSCSPISGHRSVSWYQQTPGQGLQFLFEYFSETQRNKGNFPGRFSGRQFSNSRSEMNVSTLELGDSALYLCASSPPLGEGLAKNIQYFGAGTRLSVL.

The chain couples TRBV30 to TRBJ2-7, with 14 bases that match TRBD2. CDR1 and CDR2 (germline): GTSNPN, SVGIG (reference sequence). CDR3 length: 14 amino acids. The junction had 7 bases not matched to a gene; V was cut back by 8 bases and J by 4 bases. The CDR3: CAQDGTSGSYEQYF. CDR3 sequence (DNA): TGTGCCCAAGATGGGACTAGCGGGAGTTACGAGCAGTACTTC.

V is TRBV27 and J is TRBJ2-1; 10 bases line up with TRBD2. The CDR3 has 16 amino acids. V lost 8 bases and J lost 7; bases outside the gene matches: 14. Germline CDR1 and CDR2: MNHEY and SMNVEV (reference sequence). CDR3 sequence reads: CASRPLEREGLNEQFF. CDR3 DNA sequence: TGTGCCAGCCGGCCCCTGGAGCGGGAGGGCCTAAATGAGCAGTTCTTC.

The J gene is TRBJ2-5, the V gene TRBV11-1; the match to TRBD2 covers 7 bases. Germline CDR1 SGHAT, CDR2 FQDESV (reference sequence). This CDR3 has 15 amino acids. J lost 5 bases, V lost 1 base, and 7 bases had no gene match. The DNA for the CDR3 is TGTGCCAGCAGCTTAGGAGCCGGGGGAGGGGAGACCCAGTACTTC. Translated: CASSLGAGGGETQYF. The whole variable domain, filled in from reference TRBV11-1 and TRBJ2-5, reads EAEVAQSPRYKITEKSQAVAFWCDPISGHATLYWYRQILGQGPELLVQFQDESVVDDSQLPKDRFSAERLKGVDSTLKIQPAELGDSAMYLCASSLGAGGGETQYFGPGTRLLVL.

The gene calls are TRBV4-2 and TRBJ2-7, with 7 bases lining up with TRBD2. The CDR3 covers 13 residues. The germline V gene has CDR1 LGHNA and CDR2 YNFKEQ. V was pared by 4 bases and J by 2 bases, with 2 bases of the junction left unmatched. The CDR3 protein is CASSPGLPYEQYF. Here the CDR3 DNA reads TGTGCCAGCAGCCCGGGACTACCCTACGAGCAGTACTTC.

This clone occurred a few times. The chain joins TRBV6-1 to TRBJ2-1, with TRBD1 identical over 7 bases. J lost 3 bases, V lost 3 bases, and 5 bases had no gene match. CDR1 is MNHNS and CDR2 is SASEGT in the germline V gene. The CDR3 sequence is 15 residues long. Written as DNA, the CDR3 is TGTGCCAGCAGTGACGAGACAGGGAACTACAATGAGCAGTTCTTC. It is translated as CASSDETGNYNEQFF.

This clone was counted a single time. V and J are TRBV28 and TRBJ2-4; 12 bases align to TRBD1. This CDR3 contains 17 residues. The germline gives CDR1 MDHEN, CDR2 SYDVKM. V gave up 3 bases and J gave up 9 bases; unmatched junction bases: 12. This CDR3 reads CASSFEGTGGFGFIQYF. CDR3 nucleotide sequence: TGTGCCAGCAGTTTTGAAGGGACAGGGGGCTTTGGGTTCATTCAGTACTTC.

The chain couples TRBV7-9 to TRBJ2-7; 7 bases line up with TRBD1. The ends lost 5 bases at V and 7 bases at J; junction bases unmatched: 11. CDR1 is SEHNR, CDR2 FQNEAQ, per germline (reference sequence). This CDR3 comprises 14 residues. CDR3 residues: CASSLPQTGYEQYF. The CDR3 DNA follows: TGTGCCAGCAGCCTCCCACAGACAGGGTATGAGCAGTACTTC.

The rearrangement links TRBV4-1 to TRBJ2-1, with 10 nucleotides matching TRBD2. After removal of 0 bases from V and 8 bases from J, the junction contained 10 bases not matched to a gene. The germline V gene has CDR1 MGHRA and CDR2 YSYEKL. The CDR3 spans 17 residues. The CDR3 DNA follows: TGCGCCAGCAGCCAAGAGCCGCTAGCGGGAGCTGGGGATGAGCAGTTCTTC. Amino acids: CASSQEPLAGAGDEQFF.

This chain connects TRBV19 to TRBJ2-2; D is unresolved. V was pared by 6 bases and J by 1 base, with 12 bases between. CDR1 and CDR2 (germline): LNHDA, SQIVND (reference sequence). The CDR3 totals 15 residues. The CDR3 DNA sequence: TGTGCCAGTAGACACCCGACGGGGAACACCGGGGAGCTGTTTTTT. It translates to CASRHPTGNTGELFF.

The CDR3 loop is CASSPRTRATNEKLFF. The CDR3 nucleotides read TGTGCCAGCAGTCCCAGGACTCGGGCAACTAATGAAAAACTGTTTTTT. This chain links TRBV27 with TRBJ1-4, with D hard to call. CDR1 and CDR2 (germline): MNHEY, SMNVEV (reference sequence). V dropped 5 bases and J dropped 0 bases, with 13 bases sitting between them. The CDR3 has 16 amino acids.

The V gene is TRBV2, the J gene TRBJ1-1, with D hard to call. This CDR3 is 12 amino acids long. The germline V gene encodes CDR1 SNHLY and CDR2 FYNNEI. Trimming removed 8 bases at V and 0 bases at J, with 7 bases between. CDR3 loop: CASGRLNTEAFF. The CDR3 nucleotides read TGTGCCAGCGGGCGTTTGAACACTGAAGCTTTCTTT.

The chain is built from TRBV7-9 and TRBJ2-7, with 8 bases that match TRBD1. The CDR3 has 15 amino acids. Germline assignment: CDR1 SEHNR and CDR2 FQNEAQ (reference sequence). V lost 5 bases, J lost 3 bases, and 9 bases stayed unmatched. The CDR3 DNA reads TGTGCCAGCAGCCGTACAGGGGGTGAACTCTACGAGCAGTACTTC. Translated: CASSRTGGELYEQYF. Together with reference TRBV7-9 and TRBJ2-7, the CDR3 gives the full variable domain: DTGVSQNPRHKITKRGQNVTFRCDPISEHNRLYWYRQTLGQGPEFLTYFQNEAQLEKSRLLSDRFSAERPKGSFSTLEIQRTEQGDSAMYLCASSRTGGELYEQYFGPGTRLTVT.

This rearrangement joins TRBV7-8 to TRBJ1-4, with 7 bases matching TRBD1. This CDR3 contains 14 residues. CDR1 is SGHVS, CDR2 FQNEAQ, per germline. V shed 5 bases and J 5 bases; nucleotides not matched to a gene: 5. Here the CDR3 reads CASSPGQPNEKLFF. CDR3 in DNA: TGTGCCAGCAGCCCGGGACAGCCAAATGAAAAACTGTTTTTT.

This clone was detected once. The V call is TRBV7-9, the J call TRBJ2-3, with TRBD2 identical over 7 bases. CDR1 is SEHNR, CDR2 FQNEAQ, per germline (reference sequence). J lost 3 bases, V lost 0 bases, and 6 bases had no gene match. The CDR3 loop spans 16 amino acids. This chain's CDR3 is CASSLAGLAATDTQYF. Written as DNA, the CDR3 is TGTGCCAGCAGCTTAGCGGGGCTAGCGGCTACAGATACGCAGTATTTT.

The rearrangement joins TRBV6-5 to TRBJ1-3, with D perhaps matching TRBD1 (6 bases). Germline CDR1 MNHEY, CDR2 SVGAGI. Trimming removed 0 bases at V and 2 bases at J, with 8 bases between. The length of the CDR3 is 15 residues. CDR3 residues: CASSYSTGTGNTIYF. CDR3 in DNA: TGTGCCAGCAGTTACTCTACAGGGACTGGAAACACCATATATTTT.

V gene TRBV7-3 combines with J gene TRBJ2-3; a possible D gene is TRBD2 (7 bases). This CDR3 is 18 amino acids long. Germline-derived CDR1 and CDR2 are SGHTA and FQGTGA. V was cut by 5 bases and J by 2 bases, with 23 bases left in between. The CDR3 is CASSPLRGGGRITDTQYF. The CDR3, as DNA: TGTGCCAGCAGCCCCCTTCGAGGGGGGGGCCGAATCACAGATACGCAGTATTTT.

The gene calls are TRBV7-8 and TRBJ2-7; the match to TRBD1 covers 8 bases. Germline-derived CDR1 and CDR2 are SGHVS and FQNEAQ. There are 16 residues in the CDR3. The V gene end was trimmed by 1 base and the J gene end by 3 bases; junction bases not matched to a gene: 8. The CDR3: CASSLGSGTGFYEQYF. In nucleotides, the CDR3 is TGTGCCAGCAGCTTAGGTTCCGGGACAGGATTCTACGAGCAGTACTTC.

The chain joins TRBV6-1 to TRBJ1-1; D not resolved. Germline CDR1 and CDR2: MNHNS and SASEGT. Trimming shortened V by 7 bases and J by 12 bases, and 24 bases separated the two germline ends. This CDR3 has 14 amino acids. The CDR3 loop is CASTEDGPQDIPFF. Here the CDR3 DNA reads TGTGCCAGCACGGAGGACGGGCCCCAAGACATCCCTTTCTTT.

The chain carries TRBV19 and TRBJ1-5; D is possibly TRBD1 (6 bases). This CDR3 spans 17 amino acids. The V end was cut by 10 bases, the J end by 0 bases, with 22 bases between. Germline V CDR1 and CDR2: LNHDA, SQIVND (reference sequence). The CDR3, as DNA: TGTGCCACCCAGGGCGGGGGGGCAAGTTTTAGCAATCAGCCCCAGCATTTT. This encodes CATQGGGASFSNQPQHF.

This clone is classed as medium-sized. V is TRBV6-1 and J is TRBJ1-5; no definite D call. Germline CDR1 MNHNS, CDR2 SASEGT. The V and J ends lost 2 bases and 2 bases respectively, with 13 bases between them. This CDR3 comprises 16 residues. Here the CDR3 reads CASSERGPNGNQPQHF. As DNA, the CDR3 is TGTGCCAGCAGTGAAAGAGGTCCTAATGGCAATCAGCCCCAGCATTTT.

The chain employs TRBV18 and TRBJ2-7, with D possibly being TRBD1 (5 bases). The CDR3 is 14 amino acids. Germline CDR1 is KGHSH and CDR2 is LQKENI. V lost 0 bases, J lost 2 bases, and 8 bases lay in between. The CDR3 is CASSPPGRAYEQYF. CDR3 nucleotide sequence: TGTGCCAGCTCACCACCGGGCAGGGCCTACGAGCAGTACTTC.